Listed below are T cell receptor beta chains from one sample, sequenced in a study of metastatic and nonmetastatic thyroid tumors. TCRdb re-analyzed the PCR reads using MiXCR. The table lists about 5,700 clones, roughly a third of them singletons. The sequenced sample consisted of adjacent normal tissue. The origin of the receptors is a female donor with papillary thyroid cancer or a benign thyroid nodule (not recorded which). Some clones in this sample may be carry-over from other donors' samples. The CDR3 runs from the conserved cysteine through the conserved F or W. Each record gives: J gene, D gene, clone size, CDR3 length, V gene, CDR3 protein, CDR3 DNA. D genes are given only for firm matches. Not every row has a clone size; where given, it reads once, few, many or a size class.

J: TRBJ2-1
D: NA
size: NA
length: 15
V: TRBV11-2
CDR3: CASRPPRGQRDEQFF
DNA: TGTGCCAGCAGACCCCCTAGAGGACAGAGGGATGAGCAGTTCTTC

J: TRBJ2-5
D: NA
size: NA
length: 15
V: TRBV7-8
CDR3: CASSLAGTFPETQYF
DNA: TGTGCCAGCAGCTTAGCGGGTACGTTTCCAGAGACACAGTACTTC

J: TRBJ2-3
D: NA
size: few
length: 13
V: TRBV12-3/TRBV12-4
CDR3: CASHSRAETAQYF
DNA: TGTGCCAGCCATTCTAGGGCGGAGACAGCGCAGTATTTT

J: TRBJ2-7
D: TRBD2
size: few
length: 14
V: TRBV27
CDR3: CASSSGTSGIEQYF
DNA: TGTGCCAGCAGCTCCGGGACTAGCGGGATCGAGCAGTACTTC

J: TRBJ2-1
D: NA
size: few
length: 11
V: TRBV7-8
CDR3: CASRLESSKRF
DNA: TGTGCCAGCAGATTAGAGTCGTCTAAGCGGTTC

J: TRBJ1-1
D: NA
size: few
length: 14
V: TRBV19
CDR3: CASSLQGANTEAFF
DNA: TGTGCCAGTAGTTTACAGGGAGCGAACACTGAAGCTTTCTTT

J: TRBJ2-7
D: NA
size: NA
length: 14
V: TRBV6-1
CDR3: CASSERQGSYEQYF
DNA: TGTGCCAGCAGTGAAAGGCAGGGGTCCTACGAGCAGTACTTC

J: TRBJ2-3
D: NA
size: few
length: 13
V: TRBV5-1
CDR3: CASQSSGTDTQYF
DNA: TGCGCCAGCCAATCTAGCGGCACAGATACGCAGTATTTT

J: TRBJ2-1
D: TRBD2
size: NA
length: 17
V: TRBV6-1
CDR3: CASSRILTSGTYNEQFF
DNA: TGTGCCAGCAGCCGCATCCTAACTAGCGGGACGTACAATGAGCAGTTCTTC

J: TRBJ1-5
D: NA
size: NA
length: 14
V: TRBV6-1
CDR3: CASTRGGGNQPQHF
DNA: TGTGCCAGCACCAGGGGAGGGGGCAATCAGCCCCAGCATTTT

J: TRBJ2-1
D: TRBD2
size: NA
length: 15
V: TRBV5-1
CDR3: CASSFGGGAYNEQFF
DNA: TGCGCCAGCAGTTTTGGCGGGGGAGCCTACAATGAGCAGTTCTTC

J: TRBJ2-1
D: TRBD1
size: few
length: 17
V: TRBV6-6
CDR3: CASSPGTGGSYGNEQFF
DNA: TGTGCCAGCAGTCCCGGGACAGGGGGCTCCTACGGCAATGAGCAGTTCTTC

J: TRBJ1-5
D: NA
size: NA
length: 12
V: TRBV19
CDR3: CASSWRGQPQHF
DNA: TGTGCCAGTAGTTGGAGGGGACAGCCCCAGCATTTT

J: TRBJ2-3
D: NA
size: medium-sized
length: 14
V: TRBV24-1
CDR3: CATSGARDTDTQYF
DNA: TGTGCCACCAGTGGGGCTAGAGACACAGATACGCAGTATTTT

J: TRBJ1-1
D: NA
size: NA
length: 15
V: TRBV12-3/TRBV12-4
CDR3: CAISESGQLNTEAFF
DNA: TGTGCCATCAGTGAGTCTGGACAGCTGAACACTGAAGCTTTCTTT

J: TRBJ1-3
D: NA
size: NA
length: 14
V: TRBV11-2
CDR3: CASSLWGSGNTIYF
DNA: TGTGCCAGCAGCTTATGGGGGTCTGGAAACACCATATATTTT

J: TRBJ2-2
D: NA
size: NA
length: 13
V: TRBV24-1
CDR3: CATSVENTGELFF
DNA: TGTGCCACCAGTGTAGAAAACACCGGGGAGCTGTTTTTT

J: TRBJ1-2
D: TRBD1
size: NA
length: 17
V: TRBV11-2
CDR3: CASSLEYGTGVTYGYTF
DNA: TGTGCCAGCAGCTTAGAGTACGGAACAGGGGTGACCTATGGCTACACCTTC

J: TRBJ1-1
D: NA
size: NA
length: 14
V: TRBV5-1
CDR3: CASSLGPGGTEAFF
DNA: TGCGCCAGCAGCTTGGGGCCCGGTGGCACTGAAGCTTTCTTT

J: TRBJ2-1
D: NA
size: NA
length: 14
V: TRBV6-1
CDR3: CASSPESYYNEQFF
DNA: TGTGCCAGCAGCCCAGAGAGCTACTACAATGAGCAGTTCTTC

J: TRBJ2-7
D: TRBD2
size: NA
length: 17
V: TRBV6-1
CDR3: CASSASGTSGRNYEQYF
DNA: TGTGCCAGCAGCGCCTCCGGGACTAGCGGGAGGAACTACGAGCAGTACTTC

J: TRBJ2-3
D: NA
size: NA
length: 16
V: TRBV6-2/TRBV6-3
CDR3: CASSYSQSTGTDKQYF
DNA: TGTGCCAGCAGTTACTCACAATCGACAGGCACGGATAAGCAGTATTTT